These T cell receptor beta chains were read from a single sample in a study of shared clonotypes between healthy human individuals. Clones were sequenced by immunoSEQ multiplex PCR, and TCRdb holds only the in-frame ones, with some missing. The sample has some 580,000 clones, less than 98% seen once. The sequenced sample was naive CD4+ T cells sorted from blood. Receptors were obtained from a woman in her twenties or thirties in good health. Both conserved end residues are part of each CDR3. Fields, in order: clone size, J gene, V gene, D gene, CDR3 protein, CDR3 DNA. The D gene is left open where the match is weak. Only part of the rows carry a size: once, few, many, or a class if the clone is expanded.

clone_size: once
j_call: TRBJ2-1
v_call: TRBV10-1
d_call: .
cdr3_aa: CASSGDGLLNNEQFF
cdr3_nt: TGCGCCAGCAGTGGTGACGGACTACTCAACAATGAGCAGTTCTTC

clone_size: .
j_call: TRBJ1-1
v_call: TRBV27
d_call: .
cdr3_aa: CASKEERGKPAFF
cdr3_nt: TGTGCCAGCAAGGAGGAAAGGGGAAAGCCAGCTTTCTTT

clone_size: .
j_call: TRBJ2-7
v_call: TRBV5-5
d_call: .
cdr3_aa: CASSPRGYEQYF
cdr3_nt: TGTGCCAGCAGCCCTCGGGGGTACGAGCAGTACTTC

clone_size: .
j_call: TRBJ2-3
v_call: TRBV10-1
d_call: .
cdr3_aa: CASSTEGTDTQYF
cdr3_nt: TGCGCCAGCAGTACGGAGGGCACAGATACGCAGTATTTT

clone_size: .
j_call: TRBJ1-1
v_call: TRBV6-5
d_call: .
cdr3_aa: CASSYRWGAEAFF
cdr3_nt: TGTGCCAGCAGTTACCGATGGGGAGCCGAAGCTTTCTTT

clone_size: .
j_call: TRBJ2-7
v_call: TRBV18
d_call: .
cdr3_aa: CASSPRADHEQYF
cdr3_nt: TGTGCCAGCTCACCACGGGCAGACCACGAGCAGTACTTC

clone_size: .
j_call: TRBJ2-2
v_call: TRBV28
d_call: .
cdr3_aa: CASLFGRGWNTGELFF
cdr3_nt: TGTGCCAGCCTTTTCGGGCGGGGATGGAACACCGGGGAGCTGTTTTTT

clone_size: .
j_call: TRBJ2-2
v_call: TRBV27
d_call: .
cdr3_aa: CASSHRRDWELFF
cdr3_nt: TGTGCCAGCAGCCACCGTCGGGATTGGGAGCTGTTTTTT

clone_size: .
j_call: TRBJ2-7
v_call: TRBV5-4
d_call: .
cdr3_aa: CASSISPDSYEQYF
cdr3_nt: TGTGCCAGCAGCATCAGCCCCGACTCCTACGAGCAGTACTTC

clone_size: once
j_call: TRBJ2-7
v_call: TRBV15
d_call: .
cdr3_aa: CATSRDGLIYEQYF
cdr3_nt: TGTGCCACCAGCAGAGACGGGCTAATCTACGAGCAGTACTTC

clone_size: .
j_call: TRBJ2-1
v_call: TRBV28
d_call: .
cdr3_aa: CASSPGSRYTHGQFF
cdr3_nt: TGTGCCAGCAGTCCCGGTTCCCGGTATACCCACGGGCAGTTCTTC

clone_size: .
j_call: TRBJ1-3
v_call: TRBV5-1
d_call: .
cdr3_aa: CASSLGLEEGRNTIYF
cdr3_nt: TGCGCCAGCAGCTTGGGGCTGGAAGAGGGCCGAAACACCATATATTTT

clone_size: once
j_call: TRBJ1-4
v_call: TRBV9
d_call: .
cdr3_aa: CASSGRGGQPKEKLFF
cdr3_nt: TGTGCCAGCAGCGGGCGGGGGGGTCAGCCCAAAGAAAAACTGTTTTTT

clone_size: .
j_call: TRBJ2-7
v_call: TRBV5-1
d_call: .
cdr3_aa: CASSLVAGSYEQYF
cdr3_nt: TGCGCCAGCAGCTTGGTTGCCGGGAGCTACGAGCAGTACTTC

clone_size: once
j_call: TRBJ2-7
v_call: TRBV6-6
d_call: .
cdr3_aa: CASSYAGAASYEQYF
cdr3_nt: TGTGCCAGCAGTTACGCGGGGGCCGCTTCCTACGAGCAGTACTTC

clone_size: .
j_call: TRBJ2-7
v_call: TRBV27
d_call: .
cdr3_aa: CASSLWGIGNEQYF
cdr3_nt: TGTGCCAGCAGTTTATGGGGAATTGGAAACGAGCAGTACTTC

clone_size: .
j_call: TRBJ2-2
v_call: TRBV6-1
d_call: TRBD1
cdr3_aa: CASSESDRVFTGELFF
cdr3_nt: TGTGCCAGCAGTGAAAGCGACAGGGTGTTTACCGGGGAGCTGTTTTTT

clone_size: .
j_call: TRBJ1-5
v_call: TRBV19
d_call: .
cdr3_aa: CASSIVGPGPGNQPQHF
cdr3_nt: TGTGCCAGTAGTATAGTGGGCCCAGGCCCTGGCAATCAGCCCCAGCATTTT

clone_size: .
j_call: TRBJ2-7
v_call: TRBV5-1
d_call: TRBD2
cdr3_aa: CASSLIPSGYEQYF
cdr3_nt: TGCGCCAGCAGCTTGATCCCTAGCGGGTACGAGCAGTACTTC

clone_size: .
j_call: TRBJ1-3
v_call: TRBV19
d_call: .
cdr3_aa: CATRHLSGNTIYF
cdr3_nt: TGTGCCACCCGCCACCTCTCTGGAAACACCATATATTTT

clone_size: .
j_call: TRBJ2-1
v_call: TRBV28
d_call: TRBD2
cdr3_aa: CASSKTSGFNEQFF
cdr3_nt: TGTGCCAGCAGTAAAACTAGCGGTTTCAATGAGCAGTTCTTC

clone_size: .
j_call: TRBJ2-1
v_call: TRBV11-2
d_call: .
cdr3_aa: CASSLLNRDGEQFF
cdr3_nt: TGTGCCAGCAGCTTACTTAATAGGGATGGGGAGCAGTTCTTC

clone_size: .
j_call: TRBJ2-1
v_call: TRBV5-8
d_call: .
cdr3_aa: CASSYTGASSSYNEQFF
cdr3_nt: TGTGCCAGCAGCTACACAGGCGCTTCGAGCTCCTACAATGAGCAGTTCTTC

clone_size: .
j_call: TRBJ2-7
v_call: TRBV15
d_call: .
cdr3_aa: CATSRRPIGAQLYEQYF
cdr3_nt: TGTGCCACCAGCAGGAGACCGATCGGAGCGCAACTCTACGAGCAGTACTTC

clone_size: .
j_call: TRBJ1-1
v_call: TRBV29-1
d_call: .
cdr3_aa: CSVETRLNTEAFF
cdr3_nt: TGCAGCGTTGAGACAAGGTTGAACACTGAAGCTTTCTTT

clone_size: .
j_call: TRBJ2-7
v_call: TRBV2
d_call: .
cdr3_aa: CASSETGRGHEQYF
cdr3_nt: TGTGCCAGCAGTGAAACCGGGAGGGGGCACGAGCAGTACTTC

clone_size: .
j_call: TRBJ2-3
v_call: TRBV7-2
d_call: TRBD2
cdr3_aa: CASNLAGVATDTQYF
cdr3_nt: TGTGCCAGCAACTTAGCGGGAGTCGCAACAGATACGCAGTATTTT

clone_size: .
j_call: TRBJ1-1
v_call: TRBV4-1
d_call: TRBD1
cdr3_aa: CASSPGQGPNTEAFF
cdr3_nt: TGCGCCAGCAGCCCGGGACAGGGGCCGAACACTGAAGCTTTCTTT

clone_size: .
j_call: TRBJ2-1
v_call: TRBV19
d_call: .
cdr3_aa: CASSSVSSEQFF
cdr3_nt: TGTGCCAGTAGTTCCGTTAGTAGTGAGCAGTTCTTC

clone_size: once
j_call: TRBJ2-4
v_call: TRBV7-9
d_call: TRBD2
cdr3_aa: CASSLEGLVNIQYF
cdr3_nt: TGTGCCAGCAGCTTAGAGGGACTAGTAAACATTCAGTACTTC

clone_size: .
j_call: TRBJ2-2
v_call: TRBV27
d_call: TRBD1
cdr3_aa: CASSLSPGQANTGELFF
cdr3_nt: TGTGCCAGCAGTTTATCCCCCGGACAGGCGAACACCGGGGAGCTGTTTTTT

clone_size: once
j_call: TRBJ1-4
v_call: TRBV7-9
d_call: .
cdr3_aa: CASTQGGKLFF
cdr3_nt: TGTGCCAGCACCCAGGGAGGAAAACTGTTTTTT

clone_size: .
j_call: TRBJ2-2
v_call: TRBV18
d_call: TRBD1
cdr3_aa: CASSPQRDRLVTGELFF
cdr3_nt: TGTGCCAGCTCACCACAACGGGACAGGCTCGTCACCGGGGAGCTGTTTTTT

clone_size: .
j_call: TRBJ2-7
v_call: TRBV6-5
d_call: .
cdr3_aa: CASSYAGLENYEQYF
cdr3_nt: TGTGCCAGCAGTTACGCAGGCCTCGAAAACTACGAGCAGTACTTC

clone_size: .
j_call: TRBJ2-1
v_call: TRBV6-5
d_call: .
cdr3_aa: CASSYGQGPNNEQFF
cdr3_nt: TGTGCCAGCAGTTACGGTCAAGGACCGAACAATGAGCAGTTCTTC

clone_size: .
j_call: TRBJ2-3
v_call: TRBV6-1
d_call: .
cdr3_aa: CASRRLSSDTQYF
cdr3_nt: TGTGCCAGCAGACGTCTTTCGTCAGATACGCAGTATTTT

clone_size: .
j_call: TRBJ2-1
v_call: TRBV9
d_call: .
cdr3_aa: CASSVASSNSYNEQFF
cdr3_nt: TGTGCCAGCAGCGTCGCCAGCTCTAACTCCTACAATGAGCAGTTCTTC

clone_size: .
j_call: TRBJ1-6
v_call: TRBV7-8
d_call: .
cdr3_aa: CASSTRTANSPLHF
cdr3_nt: TGTGCCAGCAGCACCCGGACAGCAAATTCACCCCTCCACTTT

clone_size: .
j_call: TRBJ2-4
v_call: TRBV14
d_call: TRBD1
cdr3_aa: CASSQGDRGRNIQYF
cdr3_nt: TGTGCCAGCAGCCAGGGGGACAGGGGGCGAAACATTCAGTACTTC

clone_size: .
j_call: TRBJ2-1
v_call: TRBV6-5
d_call: TRBD2
cdr3_aa: CASSYSVAGGRNEQFF
cdr3_nt: TGTGCCAGCAGTTACTCCGTGGCGGGAGGGCGTAATGAGCAGTTCTTC

clone_size: .
j_call: TRBJ2-1
v_call: TRBV11-2
d_call: TRBD2
cdr3_aa: CASSLGGSSYNEQFF
cdr3_nt: TGTGCCAGCAGCTTAGGCGGGAGCTCCTACAATGAGCAGTTCTTC

clone_size: .
j_call: TRBJ2-3
v_call: TRBV28
d_call: TRBD2
cdr3_aa: CASTHGTSGLGRTQYF
cdr3_nt: TGTGCCAGCACCCATGGGACTAGCGGGCTCGGTCGGACGCAGTATTTT

clone_size: .
j_call: TRBJ2-3
v_call: TRBV10-1
d_call: .
cdr3_aa: CASSESGGTDTQYF
cdr3_nt: TGCGCCAGCAGTGAGTCCGGAGGCACAGATACGCAGTATTTT

clone_size: .
j_call: TRBJ2-6
v_call: TRBV6-5
d_call: .
cdr3_aa: CASTSDGANVLTF
cdr3_nt: TGTGCCAGCACTAGCGACGGGGCCAACGTCCTGACTTTC

clone_size: .
j_call: TRBJ2-1
v_call: TRBV2
d_call: .
cdr3_aa: CASSNKGNSYNEQFF
cdr3_nt: TGTGCCAGCAGCAATAAGGGGAACTCCTACAATGAGCAGTTCTTC

clone_size: .
j_call: TRBJ2-1
v_call: TRBV5-4
d_call: TRBD2
cdr3_aa: CASSLTSLAGVRNEQFF
cdr3_nt: TGTGCCAGCAGCTTGACCTCACTAGCGGGAGTACGTAATGAGCAGTTCTTC

clone_size: .
j_call: TRBJ2-6
v_call: TRBV28
d_call: TRBD1
cdr3_aa: CASSSRTGKSSGANVLTF
cdr3_nt: TGTGCCAGCAGTTCGAGGACAGGGAAGAGCTCTGGGGCCAACGTCCTGACTTTC

clone_size: once
j_call: TRBJ1-1
v_call: TRBV7-2
d_call: TRBD1
cdr3_aa: CASSFPRDRGSLNTEAFF
cdr3_nt: TGTGCCAGCAGCTTTCCCCGGGACAGGGGGTCCCTGAACACTGAAGCTTTCTTT

clone_size: .
j_call: TRBJ1-4
v_call: TRBV5-1
d_call: TRBD1
cdr3_aa: CASSWGQGRSGEKLFF
cdr3_nt: TGCGCCAGCAGCTGGGGACAGGGGCGTTCGGGTGAAAAACTGTTTTTT

clone_size: once
j_call: TRBJ2-1
v_call: TRBV6-6
d_call: .
cdr3_aa: CASSYPPGMGYNEQFF
cdr3_nt: TGTGCCAGCAGTTACCCCCCAGGTATGGGCTACAATGAGCAGTTCTTC

clone_size: .
j_call: TRBJ1-1
v_call: TRBV11-2
d_call: .
cdr3_aa: CASSFRVPEAFF
cdr3_nt: TGTGCCAGCAGCTTCAGGGTCCCTGAAGCTTTCTTT

clone_size: once
j_call: TRBJ1-3
v_call: TRBV28
d_call: TRBD1
cdr3_aa: CASIGWRDEGASGNTIYF
cdr3_nt: TGTGCCAGCATTGGGTGGAGAGATGAGGGGGCCTCTGGAAACACCATATATTTT